Listed below are T cell receptor beta chains from one sample, sequenced in a study of beta chain features in type 1 diabetes. Produced via immunoSEQ multiplex PCR; TCRdb's table is partial and in-frame only. The sample contains around 180,000 clones, 6.5% to 9.5% of which appear only once. Sequenced material: central memory CD4+ T cells from blood. These TCRs come from a woman aged 35 to 49 with type 1 diabetes. The CDR3 runs from the conserved cysteine through the conserved F or W. A D gene is named only where the DNA matches it firmly. Only some rows state a clone size, as once, few, many or a class for expanded clones.

>.|TRBJ1-6|TRBD1|TRBV5-1
CASSFGTGNSPLHF
TGCGCCAGCAGCTTTGGGACAGGGAATTCACCCCTCCACTTT
>.|TRBJ1-6|.|TRBV9
CASSVEGQSFRTPLHF
TGTGCCAGCAGCGTAGAGGGGCAGTCGTTTAGGACACCCCTCCACTTT
>.|TRBJ1-3|TRBD1|TRBV4-3
CASSKGQGSGNTIYF
TGCGCCAGCAGCAAAGGACAGGGCTCTGGAAACACCATATATTTT
>.|TRBJ2-3|TRBD2|TRBV11-2
CASSLLASGTTDTQYF
TGTGCCAGCAGCTTATTGGCTAGCGGGACCACAGATACGCAGTATTTT
>.|TRBJ1-3|.|TRBV2
CASRPTVLSGNTIYF
TGTGCCAGCAGGCCGACAGTTCTCTCTGGAAACACCATATATTTT
>few|TRBJ2-7|.|TRBV30
CASAGDNAYEQYF
TGTGCCTCCGCAGGGGACAACGCCTACGAGCAGTACTTC
>few|TRBJ2-7|TRBD2|TRBV6-1
CASRPYAGGVYEQYF
TGTGCCAGCAGACCCTATGCGGGGGGTGTCTACGAGCAGTACTTC
>.|TRBJ2-3|TRBD1|TRBV30
CAWSKRQGADTQYF
TGTGCCTGGAGTAAGAGACAGGGGGCGGATACGCAGTATTTT
>few|TRBJ1-1|.|TRBV5-1
CASSSGRGTEAFF
TGCGCCAGCAGCTCAGGGCGGGGCACTGAAGCTTTCTTT
>few|TRBJ2-2|TRBD2|TRBV2
CASRSRTSGTGELFF
TGTGCCAGCCGTTCCCGGACTAGCGGCACCGGGGAGCTGTTTTTT
>.|TRBJ1-6|.|TRBV4-2
CASSDQGQPNSPLHF
TGTGCCAGCTCGGATCAAGGACAGCCTAATTCACCCCTCCACTTT
>.|TRBJ1-2|.|TRBV4-2
CASSQASGFDGYTF
TGTGCCAGCAGCCAGGCGTCAGGGTTTGATGGCTACACCTTC
>few|TRBJ1-3|.|TRBV6-5
CASSTDRNSGNTIYF
TGTGCCAGCAGTACCGACAGGAACTCTGGAAACACCATATATTTT
>many|TRBJ2-5|.|TRBV18
CASSPPSEETQYF
TGTGCCAGCTCACCACCCAGCGAAGAGACCCAGTACTTC
>.|TRBJ2-4|TRBD1|TRBV28
CASSFPTGGVNIQYF
TGTGCCAGCAGTTTCCCGACAGGGGGCGTAAACATTCAGTACTTC
>.|TRBJ1-3|.|TRBV7-8
CASSRGSSSSGNTIYF
TGTGCCAGCAGCCGGGGTTCTTCCAGCTCTGGAAACACCATATATTTT